This TCR beta chain is drawn from a study of T cell responses to AZD1222 COVID-19 vaccine. Findings and caveats of the study: Among spike-specific TCRs, nearly half reportedly target unmutated variant regions.

The V and J ends lost 3 bases and 5 bases respectively, with 8 bases between them. Germline V CDR1 and CDR2: SGHNT, YENEEA. This CDR3 contains 12 residues. For this clone: Its antigen is as yet unknown.

The repertoire was sequenced with immunoSEQ multiplex PCR; TCRdb's copy has only in-frame clones and lacks some. The table includes about 120,000 clones, about 85% detected once. This TCR was recovered from an adult who received the AZD1222 COVID-19 vaccine. Sequences were derived from peripheral blood, sampled 28 days after the second AZD1222 dose. This chain joins TRBV11-3 and TRBJ2-7; D might be TRBD1 (6 bases). The CDR3, as DNA: TGTGCCAGCAGCTTCAGGGGCCACGAGCAGTACTTC. Translation gives CASSFRGHEQYF.